A selection of T cell receptor beta chains follows, all from one sample in a study of blood T cell repertoires in COVID-19. The protocol was immunoSEQ multiplex PCR, while the TCRdb copy is restricted to in-frame clones and leaves out a portion. The sample contains around 300,000 clones, around nine tenths of which appear only once. Specimen: peripheral blood. These receptors originate from a man between 50 and 59 years old with active or convalescent COVID-19. CDR3s include the opening cysteine and the closing phenylalanine or tryptophan. Fields, in order: clone size, V gene, D gene, J gene, CDR3 protein, CDR3 DNA. The D gene is left open where the match is weak. Clone size appears in some rows only: once, few, many, or a class for an expanded clone.

NA	TRBV6-6	NA	TRBJ1-6	CASSSVRNSPLHF	TGTGCCAGCAGTAGCGTTAGGAATTCACCCCTCCACTTT
NA	TRBV18	NA	TRBJ2-3	CASSLGQQDTQYF	TGTGCCAGCTCACTTGGACAGCAGGATACGCAGTATTTT
NA	TRBV28	NA	TRBJ1-1	CASKISRVYPEAFF	TGTGCCAGTAAAATATCCCGGGTTTACCCTGAAGCTTTCTTT
NA	TRBV2	TRBD1	TRBJ1-6	CASSEATGVSASPLHF	TGTGCCAGCAGTGAAGCGACAGGGGTTAGTGCCTCACCCCTCCACTTT
NA	TRBV5-1	NA	TRBJ1-1	CASSRTANTEAFF	TGCGCCAGCAGCCGGACAGCGAACACTGAAGCTTTCTTT
NA	TRBV24-1	TRBD2	TRBJ2-1	CATSDPSGGGYNEQFF	TGTGCCACCAGTGATCCTAGCGGGGGGGGCTACAATGAGCAGTTCTTC
NA	TRBV18	NA	TRBJ2-2	CASSPTSSPGELFF	TGTGCCAGCTCACCTACTAGTTCCCCCGGGGAGCTGTTTTTT
NA	TRBV2	TRBD1	TRBJ1-1	CAGARDRQKMNTEAFF	TGTGCCGGAGCAAGGGACAGACAGAAAATGAACACTGAAGCTTTCTTT
NA	TRBV7-9	NA	TRBJ2-7	CASSLAPLHREQYF	TGTGCCAGCAGCTTAGCCCCCTTACATCGCGAGCAGTACTTC
NA	TRBV5-4	TRBD1	TRBJ1-1	CASSTGQGMGEAFF	TGTGCCAGCAGCACGGGACAGGGGATGGGTGAAGCTTTCTTT
NA	TRBV4-1	NA	TRBJ1-5	CASSQSDRHSNQPQHF	TGCGCCAGCAGCCAGAGTGACAGGCATAGCAATCAGCCCCAGCATTTT
NA	TRBV12-3/TRBV12-4	NA	TRBJ1-5	CASSRGDNQPQHF	TGTGCCAGCAGCCGGGGGGATAATCAGCCCCAGCATTTT
NA	TRBV7-6	NA	TRBJ1-3	CASSLEQGDTGNTIYF	TGTGCCAGCAGCTTAGAACAGGGCGATACTGGAAACACCATATATTTT
NA	TRBV7-2	TRBD2	TRBJ2-1	CASSPSTSGRWPYNEQFF	TGTGCCAGCAGCCCGAGCACTAGCGGGAGATGGCCATACAATGAGCAGTTCTTC
NA	TRBV5-1	NA	TRBJ1-1	CASSLESGVMRATEAFF	TGCGCCAGCAGCTTGGAGTCAGGGGTTATGAGGGCCACTGAAGCTTTCTTT
NA	TRBV5-4	NA	TRBJ1-2	CASSLSGSLYGYTF	TGTGCCAGCAGCTTAAGCGGCAGCCTCTATGGCTACACCTTC
once	TRBV4-3	NA	TRBJ2-7	CASSQGAGTLSSYEQYF	TGCGCCAGCAGCCAAGGGGCAGGGACTCTAAGCTCCTACGAGCAGTACTTC
NA	TRBV2	TRBD1	TRBJ2-5	CASSVDRAQETQYF	TGTGCCAGCAGTGTGGACAGGGCACAAGAGACCCAGTACTTC
NA	TRBV2	TRBD1	TRBJ1-6	CASIGWDREAFDSPLHF	TGTGCCAGCATTGGGTGGGACAGGGAGGCTTTTGATTCACCCCTCCACTTT
NA	TRBV28	TRBD2	TRBJ2-2	CASSLAGVGGELFF	TGTGCCAGCAGTCTAGCGGGAGTAGGAGGGGAGCTGTTTTTT
NA	TRBV15	TRBD1	TRBJ2-2	CATSRDRGGVGTIGELFF	TGTGCCACCAGCAGAGATAGAGGGGGCGTCGGGACAATCGGGGAGCTGTTTTTT
once	TRBV2	NA	TRBJ2-4	CASSEPGSGGIQYF	TGTGCCAGCAGTGAACCCGGATCCGGAGGGATTCAGTACTTC
NA	TRBV5-1	TRBD2	TRBJ2-7	CASSLGLAGVEQYF	TGCGCCAGCAGCTTGGGACTAGCGGGAGTCGAGCAGTACTTC
NA	TRBV7-2	TRBD1	TRBJ2-1	CASSSGQGRDEQFF	TGTGCCAGCAGCTCGGGACAGGGGCGGGATGAGCAGTTCTTC
NA	TRBV6-2/TRBV6-3	NA	TRBJ2-2	CASIYSPGVGTGELFF	TGTGCCAGCATTTATTCTCCAGGGGTAGGCACCGGGGAGCTGTTTTTT
few	TRBV7-8	NA	TRBJ1-5	CASSLVGRTILYSNQPQHF	TGTGCCAGCAGCTTAGTGGGCAGAACAATCCTTTATAGCAATCAGCCCCAGCATTTT
NA	TRBV4-2	TRBD1	TRBJ2-2	CASSRETGGYTGELFF	TGTGCCAGCAGCCGAGAGACAGGGGGGTACACCGGGGAGCTGTTTTTT
NA	TRBV14	NA	TRBJ1-5	CASSQHEFYSNQPQHF	TGTGCCAGCAGCCAACACGAGTTTTATAGCAATCAGCCCCAGCATTTT
NA	TRBV19	TRBD1	TRBJ1-2	CASSIGLGGRAGYTF	TGTGCCAGTAGTATAGGATTAGGGGGCCGTGCGGGCTACACCTTC
NA	TRBV5-1	TRBD1	TRBJ2-5	CASSFGTGPWETQYF	TGCGCCAGCAGCTTTGGGACAGGGCCGTGGGAGACCCAGTACTTC
NA	TRBV27	TRBD1	TRBJ1-1	CASRTTGGKNTEAFF	TGTGCCAGCAGAACGACAGGGGGCAAGAACACTGAAGCTTTCTTT
NA	TRBV29-1	NA	TRBJ1-4	CSVESGQPAEEKLFF	TGCAGCGTTGAATCCGGACAGCCCGCCGAGGAAAAACTGTTTTTT
NA	TRBV5-8	TRBD2	TRBJ2-2	CATVAGVNTGELFF	TGTGCCACAGTGGCGGGAGTTAACACCGGGGAGCTGTTTTTT
NA	TRBV29-1	NA	TRBJ2-3	CSVTGRLEDTQYF	TGCAGCGTGACAGGGAGGTTGGAAGATACGCAGTATTTT
once	TRBV28	NA	TRBJ1-2	CASSLQINYGYTF	TGTGCCAGCAGTTTACAGATTAACTATGGCTACACCTTC
NA	TRBV5-1	NA	TRBJ2-7	CASSGVGGLSDEQYF	TGCGCCAGTAGCGGTGTAGGCGGGTTATCGGACGAGCAGTACTTC
few	TRBV7-8	NA	TRBJ1-5	CASSLRSPRAVWDNQPQHF	TGTGCCAGCAGCTTAAGGTCCCCCAGGGCTGTTTGGGACAATCAGCCCCAGCATTTT
many	TRBV6-1	TRBD1	TRBJ1-6	CASSQGTGQGTSPLHF	TGTGCCAGCAGTCAAGGCACGGGACAGGGGACGTCACCCCTCCACTTT
NA	TRBV5-1	TRBD1	TRBJ2-5	CASSLGTGGRETQYF	TGCGCCAGCAGCTTGGGGACAGGGGGTAGGGAGACCCAGTACTTC
NA	TRBV5-5	NA	TRBJ1-1	CASSLRVITEAFF	TGTGCCAGCAGCTTGAGAGTCATCACTGAAGCTTTCTTT
NA	TRBV28	NA	TRBJ2-1	CASSPAGGAQFF	TGTGCCAGCAGCCCCGCGGGCGGAGCGCAGTTCTTC
NA	TRBV7-3	NA	TRBJ1-1	CASRDKNTEAFF	TGTGCCAGCAGAGACAAGAACACTGAAGCTTTCTTT
NA	TRBV5-6	NA	TRBJ1-2	CASSLGQGKVGYTF	TGTGCCAGCAGCTTGGGGCAGGGGAAAGTTGGCTACACCTTC
NA	TRBV18	NA	TRBJ2-2	CASSPRQGNTGELFF	TGTGCCAGCTCACCACGGCAGGGGAACACCGGGGAGCTGTTTTTT
NA	TRBV11-3	NA	TRBJ1-1	CASSLDRNTEAFF	TGTGCCAGCAGCCTTGACAGGAACACTGAAGCTTTCTTT
NA	TRBV18	TRBD1	TRBJ2-1	CASTTGQGPNEQFF	TGTGCCAGCACGACGGGACAGGGTCCCAATGAGCAGTTCTTC
NA	TRBV6-5	TRBD2	TRBJ2-3	CASSYSGREGDTQYF	TGTGCCAGCAGTTACTCGGGCAGGGAGGGAGATACGCAGTATTTT
NA	TRBV30	TRBD2	TRBJ2-1	CAWSVGLAGGTEQFF	TGTGCCTGGAGTGTGGGACTAGCGGGAGGCACTGAGCAGTTCTTC
NA	TRBV4-1	NA	TRBJ2-1	CASSQGGRVKTYNEQFF	TGCGCCAGCAGCCAAGGAGGTCGAGTCAAAACCTACAATGAGCAGTTCTTC
NA	TRBV19	TRBD1	TRBJ1-2	CASSIAPPRQGANYGYTF	TGTGCCAGTAGTATAGCCCCCCCCCGGCAGGGGGCAAACTATGGCTACACCTTC
NA	TRBV6-2/TRBV6-3	TRBD1	TRBJ2-2	CASSRDRGGSGELFF	TGTGCCAGCAGCCGGGACAGGGGAGGGTCCGGGGAGCTGTTTTTT